Sequencing of this T cell receptor (beta chain) was carried out in a study of cytomegalovirus exposure and HLA in healthy donors. Across the whole study: A prior study identified 117 million unique TCR beta sequences from about 200 million T cells.

V was shortened by 0 bases and J by 5 bases, with 11 bases between the two germline ends. Germline-derived CDR1 and CDR2 are SGHVS and FQNEAQ. The CDR3 sequence is 15 residues long. Vbeta (60) and Jbeta (13) primers were used in the PCR. Method: immunoSEQ multiplex PCR; TCRdb's copy keeps in-frame clones and lacks some. This sample has under 200,000 clones; 84% occur once, and the top ten carry about 1%. This sequence was found in a man under 40 in good health and CMV-seronegative. The sample consisted of PBMCs. The chain couples TRBV7-8 to TRBJ2-1, with D perhaps matching TRBD2 (5 bases). CDR3 residues: CASSLARGPNNEQFF. DNA for the CDR3: TGTGCCAGCAGCTTAGCGCGAGGGCCTAACAATGAGCAGTTCTTC.